One sample yielded the 31 T cell receptor beta chains listed below, sequenced in a study of post-analysis software for immune sequencing data. General study results and limits: When patients were compared with controls, about five TRBV segments were more frequent, TRBV5-6, TRBV5-1 and TRBV20-1 among them.

The antigens of these receptors remain unknown. The TCR beta cDNA libraries contained unique molecular identifiers. MiXCR, run by TCRdb on the PCR reads, gives a single entry per CDR3 protein. The sample holds about 430,000 distinct CDR3 sequences, roughly 40% seen once. Sequenced material: blood. The receptor set was obtained from a girl aged 2 to 9 with multiple sclerosis.

Only a few counts were recorded for this clonotype. The chain carries TRBV27 and TRBJ1-1, with TRBD1 matching 7 bases. Germline loops: CDR1 MNHEY, CDR2 SMNVEV (reference sequence). The CDR3 is made up of 13 amino acids. Trimming took 2 bases from V and 8 from J; bases not matched to a gene: 5. The CDR3 is CASSLHKTGEAFF. The CDR3 nucleotides read TGTGCCAGCAGTTTACACAAGACAGGGGAAGCTTTCTTT.

A remark on this clonotype: The CDR3 does not end in the conserved phenylalanine or tryptophan, so this is likely a read error. The chain recombines TRBV25-1 with TRBJ2-3; either TRBD1 or TRBD2 may supply D (5 bases each). The V gene's germline CDR1 is MGHDK and CDR2 SYGVNS. V dropped 8 bases and J dropped 0 bases, with 15 bases sitting between them. CDR3 size: 15 residues. The CDR3 coding sequence is TGTGCCAGCCAAAACCAGGGCGGGAGCACAGATACGCAGTATTTG. Amino acids: CASQNQGGSTDTQYL.

This clonotype has more than one count but fewer than ten. The junction differs from germline at one of its ends, possibly a read error. The rearrangement uses TRBV7-7 and TRBJ2-7, with 11 bases that match TRBD2. The germline CDR1 and CDR2 sequences are SSHAT and FNYEAQ (reference sequence). CDR3 length: 15 amino acids. CDR3 region: CASSPTSGNTYEQYF. The CDR3 coding sequence is TGTGCTAGCAGCCCGACTAGCGGGAACACCTACGAGCAGTACTTC.

As regards this clonotype: A junction boundary mismatches the germline segment, possibly from a read error. The chain uses TRBV12-3 or TRBV12-4 and TRBJ1-2, with D perhaps TRBD1 (6 bases). The CDR3 is 14 amino acids. The CDR3 reads CVSSTQTGLYGYTF. CDR3 coding DNA: TGTGTCAGCAGCACTCAGACAGGACTCTATGGCTACACCTTC.

The chain recombines TRBV4-1 with TRBJ2-7, with TRBD2 matching 9 bases. V shed 4 bases, J shed 2 bases, and the junction held 6 bases outside the gene matches. CDR1 MGHRA and CDR2 YSYEKL come from the germline V gene. The CDR3 extends over 15 amino acids. Written as DNA, the CDR3 is TGCGCCAGCAGCCCCCTAGCGGGGCCCACCTACGAGCAGTACTTC. Its protein product is CASSPLAGPTYEQYF.

This clonotype was counted at least ten times. The chain employs TRBV18 and TRBJ2-1; the match to TRBD2 covers 7 bases. The germline V gene encodes CDR1 KGHSH and CDR2 LQKENI. CDR3 size: 14 residues. Losses at the gene ends were 3 bases for V and 6 bases for J; bases not matched to a gene: 5. The CDR3, as DNA: TGTGCCAGCTCACCGGGAGGGAGGGGCAATGAGCAGTTCTTC. As protein: CASSPGGRGNEQFF.

The chain employs TRBV20-1 and TRBJ2-1; 7 bases line up with TRBD2. There are 14 residues in the CDR3. CDR1 is DFQATT, CDR2 SNEGSKA, per germline (reference sequence). J lost 3 bases, V lost 6 bases, and 8 bases had no gene match. The CDR3 coding sequence is TGCAGTGCGGAGACTAGCTTCGTCTACAATGAGCAGTTCTTC. Protein: CSAETSFVYNEQFF.

V usage is TRBV6-6 and J usage is TRBJ2-6; a possible D gene is TRBD2 (6 bases). Per the germline V gene, CDR1 is MNHNY and CDR2 is SVGAGI (reference sequence). With 7 bases removed from V and 0 bases from J, the gap between germline ends came to 13 bases. The CDR3 runs to 16 residues. This CDR3 reads CASNPRGSSGANVLTF. CDR3 nucleotide sequence: TGTGCCAGCAATCCTCGGGGGTCCTCTGGGGCCAACGTCCTGACTTTC.

There are a few counts of this clonotype. V and J are TRBV4-1 and TRBJ1-5; possible D gene TRBD1, 5 bases. The ends were cut back, 4 bases at V and 4 bases at J, with 20 bases in the middle. This CDR3 is built from 17 residues. CDR1 MGHRA and CDR2 YSYEKL come from the germline V gene. For the CDR3, the DNA is TGCGCCAGCAGCCCCCACCCCCAGGGACGGACTAATCAGCCCCAGCATTTT. This codes for CASSPHPQGRTNQPQHF.

The rearrangement uses TRBV9 and TRBJ2-5; the match to TRBD2 covers 8 bases. The V and J ends lost 4 bases and 1 base, in that order; junction bases with no gene match: 9. The germline gives CDR1 SGDLS, CDR2 YYNGEE. The CDR3 consists of 16 residues. The CDR3 protein is CASSSRWRGVQETQYF. CDR3 coding DNA: TGTGCCAGCAGCTCCCGCTGGCGGGGGGTCCAAGAGACCCAGTACTTC.

J is TRBJ2-7 and V is TRBV28; tentative D call: TRBD2 (6 bases). This CDR3 comprises 15 residues. Per the germline V gene, CDR1 is MDHEN and CDR2 is SYDVKM. V was shortened by 7 bases and J by 0 bases, with 16 bases between the two germline ends. CDR3 coding DNA: TGTGCCAGCAACCCCCTAGGGGAGGTCTCCTACGAGCAGTACTTC. Protein product: CASNPLGEVSYEQYF. Combining the CDR3 with reference TRBV28 and TRBJ2-7 gives the whole variable domain DVKVTQSSRYLVKRTGEKVFLECVQDMDHENMFWYRQDPGLGLRLIYFSYDVKMKEKGDIPEGYSVSREKKERFSLILESASTNQTSMYLCASNPLGEVSYEQYFGPGTRLTVT.

This clonotype showed up just a few times. The gene calls are TRBV5-1 and TRBJ1-6; 8 bases are a match to TRBD1. The CDR3 totals 15 residues. Per the germline V gene, CDR1 is SGHRS and CDR2 is YFSETQ. V lost 4 bases to trimming and J lost 6 bases; unmatched junction nucleotides: 6. CDR3 region: CASSPGTGLNSPLHF. As DNA, the CDR3 is TGCGCCAGCAGCCCCGGGACAGGCCTTAATTCACCCCTCCACTTT.

This clonotype has more than one count but fewer than ten. The J gene is TRBJ2-4, the V gene TRBV2; D might be TRBD2 (5 bases). V shed 4 bases and J shed 13 bases, with 8 bases lying between them. This CDR3 comprises 10 residues. Germline loops: CDR1 SNHLY, CDR2 FYNNEI. CDR3 DNA sequence: TGTGCCAGCAGTGGGAGGACGCAGTACTTC. This gives the protein CASSGRTQYF.

This clonotype was seen ten or more times. The chain's CDR3 is CSGDWTGTDTQYF. The CDR3 DNA reads as TGCAGCGGAGACTGGACCGGTACAGATACGCAGTATTTT. This chain connects TRBV29-1 to TRBJ2-3; D is ambiguous. The V end was cut by 7 bases, the J end by 3 bases, with 14 bases between. Germline CDR1 is SQVTM and CDR2 is ANQGSEA. The CDR3 contains 13 residues.

The chain employs TRBV3-1 and TRBJ1-6; D unclear. CDR1 is LGHDT, CDR2 YNNKEL, per germline (reference sequence). The CDR3 contains 15 residues. The ends were cut back, 4 bases at V and 8 bases at J, with 15 bases in the middle. The CDR3 sequence: CASSPGGSWDSPLHF. DNA of the CDR3: TGTGCCAGCAGCCCCGGTGGCAGCTGGGATTCACCCCTCCACTTT.

The V and J genes are TRBV12-3 or TRBV12-4 and TRBJ1-6; D ambiguous. This CDR3 is 16 amino acids long. V lost 6 bases and J lost 3, with 15 bases in between. CDR3 bases: TGTGCCAGCAGAGATCCGAGAGAGAGCTATAATTCACCCCTCCACTTT. Translating it yields CASRDPRESYNSPLHF.

V gene TRBV21-1 combines with J gene TRBJ2-1; the table's D call, TRBD2, has no DNA check behind it. TRBV21-1 is a known pseudogene. The CDR3 covers 15 residues. The CDR3 DNA reads TGTGCCAGCAGCAGAAGGACTAGCGGGGAAGGAGAGCAGTTCTTC. Translation gives CASSRRTSGEGEQFF.

This clonotype was seen a handful of times. The chain joins TRBV10-3 to TRBJ1-2, with D tentatively TRBD1 (6 bases). Looked up from germline, CDR1 is ENHRY and CDR2 is SYGVKD. Trimming stripped 4 bases from V and 2 bases from J, with 17 bases between. The CDR3 has 16 amino acids. The CDR3 sequence: CAISGGTRRANYGYTF. The CDR3 region has the DNA TGTGCCATCAGTGGTGGGACACGCCGGGCCAACTATGGCTACACCTTC.

The chain uses TRBV4-2 and TRBJ1-2, with D unresolved. Germline V CDR1 and CDR2: LGHNA, YNFKEQ. The CDR3 is 18 amino acids. Trimming removed 0 bases at V and 1 base at J, with 18 bases between. CDR3 bases: TGTGCCAGCAGCCAAGAGGGGTTTGGCGGAACCCTTAACTATGGCTACACCTTC. It codes for CASSQEGFGGTLNYGYTF.

V and J are TRBV12-3 or TRBV12-4 and TRBJ1-2; D is uncertain. The CDR3 length is 11 residues. Trimming shortened V by 5 bases and J by 8 bases, and 9 bases separated the two germline ends. The DNA of the CDR3 is TGTGCCAGCAGTATGACGGTCGGCTACACCTTC. Encoded protein: CASSMTVGYTF.

Worth noting for this clonotype: Germline and junction disagree at one end, which may indicate a read error. The chain employs TRBV28 and TRBJ2-3, with TRBD2 matching 9 bases. The CDR3 length is 14 residues. CDR1 and CDR2 (germline): MDHEN, SYDVKM. The CDR3 reads CASIGRGGPDPQYF. CDR3 nucleotides: TGTGCCAGCATCGGGCGGGGGGGGCCAGATCCGCAGTATTTT.

The chain links TRBV29-1 to TRBJ2-5; TRBD2 matches 7 bases. This CDR3 is built from 13 residues. J lost 11 bases, V lost 4 bases, and 13 bases had no gene match. CDR1 and CDR2 from the germline V gene are SQVTM and ANQGSEA. The CDR3 DNA follows: TGCAGCGTTGCGCGGGAGATTGGCAATGAGCAGTACTTC. Translation: CSVAREIGNEQYF.

V gene TRBV29-1 combines with J gene TRBJ2-1; D possibly corresponds to TRBD1 (6 bases). The CDR3 spans 15 residues. Trimming left V 5 bases short and J 8 bases short, with 22 bases between. Germline values: CDR1 SQVTM, CDR2 ANQGSEA. CDR3 sequence reads: CSVSGPNRERDEQFF. DNA for the CDR3: TGCAGCGTTAGTGGCCCAAACAGGGAAAGGGATGAGCAGTTCTTC.

This chain uses TRBV5-6 with TRBJ1-1, with 7 bases aligning to TRBD1. Germline V gives CDR1 SGHDT, CDR2 YYEEEE. The CDR3 is made up of 14 amino acids. Germline trimming cut 6 bases from V and 7 bases from J; bases unmatched to any gene: 12. CDR3 residues: CASNRQGDWDEAFF. CDR3 bases: TGTGCCAGCAACCGACAGGGTGATTGGGATGAAGCTTTCTTT.

The V gene is TRBV7-2, the J gene TRBJ2-1; weak D call: TRBD2 (6 bases). This CDR3 has 14 amino acids. V shed 4 bases and J shed 7 bases, with 14 bases lying between them. Germline CDR1 and CDR2: SGHTA and FQGNSA. CDR3 nucleotide sequence: TGTGCCAGCAGCTCCTCGGGGGTAGGGAATGAGCAGTTCTTC. Translation gives CASSSSGVGNEQFF.

V and J are TRBV25-1 and TRBJ2-7; tentatively, D is TRBD1 or TRBD2 (5 bases each). There are 16 residues in the CDR3. Germline CDR1 MGHDK, CDR2 SYGVNS. Trimming stripped 3 bases from V and 2 bases from J, with 17 bases between. CDR3 DNA sequence: TGTGCCAGCAGTGAGAGTGGGGCAGGGAGAACCTACGAGCAGTACTTC. It specifies CASSESGAGRTYEQYF.

This clonotype has just a few counts. The chain combines TRBV7-2 with TRBJ2-3; D is perhaps TRBD2 (5 bases). The CDR3 loop spans 13 amino acids. CDR1 and CDR2 from the germline V gene are SGHTA and FQGNSA. Trimming took 7 bases from V and 6 from J, leaving 14 bases between them. The CDR3 is CASIPGGGDTQYF. As DNA, the CDR3 is TGTGCCAGCATCCCAGGCGGCGGGGATACGCAGTATTTT.

This clonotype was counted a single time. The V gene is TRBV5-1, the J gene TRBJ2-1; D may be TRBD1 (5 bases). V lost 0 bases to trimming and J lost 10 bases, with 11 bases between them. Germline V gene data show CDR1 as SGHRS and CDR2 as YFSETQ. This CDR3 contains 13 residues. The CDR3 loop is CASSLAIPGEQFF. The CDR3 nucleotides read TGCGCCAGCAGCTTGGCAATCCCAGGGGAGCAGTTCTTC.

CDR3 region: CASSPGFGGMNTEAFF. The CDR3 bases are TGTGCCAGCTCACCGGGGTTCGGGGGCATGAACACTGAAGCTTTCTTT. This chain links TRBV18 with TRBJ1-1; TRBD1 is a possible D gene (6 bases). Germline V gene sequence: CDR1 KGHSH, CDR2 LQKENI. The CDR3 runs 16 residues. V shed 3 bases and J shed 0 bases, with 14 bases lying between them.

The chain employs TRBV18 and TRBJ1-4; perhaps TRBD1 as D (5 bases). Germline-derived CDR1 and CDR2 are KGHSH and LQKENI. The CDR3 is 15 residues long. V was clipped by 0 bases and J by 8 bases, with 13 bases between them. The CDR3 DNA reads TGTGCCAGCTCACCACCCATCGGCGAGGGGGAAAAACTGTTTTTT. Amino acids: CASSPPIGEGEKLFF. Complete variable domain (other parts from reference TRBV18 and TRBJ1-4): NAGVMQNPRHLVRRRGQEARLRCSPMKGHSHVYWYRQLPEEGLKFMVYLQKENIIDESGMPKERFSAEFPKEGPSILRIQQVVRGDSAAYFCASSPPIGEGEKLFFGSGTQLSVL.

The chain links TRBV12-3 or TRBV12-4 to TRBJ2-1; possible D gene TRBD2, 5 bases. CDR3 length equals 13 residues. Trimming removed 6 bases at V and 15 bases at J, with 21 bases between. CDR3 bases: TGTGCCAGCAGCTTGAGGGCCCTACGGAGTAGGTTCTTC. This encodes CASSLRALRSRFF.